Below, one T cell receptor (beta chain) is given with its context. Germline V gene data show CDR1 as KGHSH and CDR2 as LQKENI. The CDR3 runs to 14 residues. V shed 0 bases, J shed 5 bases, and the junction held 3 bases outside the gene matches. Method: immunoSEQ multiplex PCR; TCRdb's copy keeps in-frame clones and lacks some. This sample carries around 24,000 clones, over 70% of them seen once, and the ten largest clones take around 55%. This sample was taken from a study of blood T cell repertoires in COVID-19. Study information: Italy, Spain and the United States were the sources of the convalescent and acute COVID-19 samples. Sample material is recorded as cDNA or gDNA derived from T cells, B-cell-depleted T cells, or PBMCs.

The source of this sequence is a man aged 50 or older with active or convalescent COVID-19. The sequenced material came from peripheral blood. This chain uses TRBV18 with TRBJ1-2; 7 nucleotides line up with TRBD1. The CDR3 DNA reads TGTGCCAGCTCACCACCAGACAGGGCGTATGGCTACACCTTC. The encoded protein is CASSPPDRAYGYTF.